This T cell receptor (beta chain) was captured by sequencing in a study of cytomegalovirus exposure and HLA in healthy donors. About the research overall: There were roughly 110 million unique TCR beta sequences, drawn from about 190 million T cells, in an earlier analysis. When about 400 donors were genotyped, roughly 82% of them were found to fall in the Caucasian-associated ancestry cluster.

It was with 60 Vbeta and 13 Jbeta primers that the PCR ran. Clones were read by immunoSEQ multiplex PCR, and TCRdb kept only the in-frame ones, dropping some. The sample has about 130,000 clones; roughly 74% are singletons. Donors likely had unrecorded immune exposures despite being nominally healthy when sampled. CDR3 size: 13 residues. The V end was cut by 3 bases, the J end by 4 bases, with 9 bases between. CDR1 is MDHEN, CDR2 SYDVKM, per germline. The source is a middle-aged man in good health and CMV-seropositive. Sequences were obtained from PBMCs. The rearrangement joins TRBV28 to TRBJ1-2; TRBD1 might be the D (5 bases). This CDR3 is CASSFADSYGYTF. The CDR3 DNA reads TGTGCCAGCAGTTTCGCAGACAGCTATGGCTACACCTTC.